The 26 T cell receptor beta chains below come from one sample, sequenced in a study of shared clonotypes between healthy human individuals (dated by TCRdb to 2018 to 2020). Library generation was performed with the immunoSEQ multiplex PCR assay. Imported from immuneACCESS, the table was reduced by TCRdb to in-frame sequences with V and J called. These copies leave out some clones; in studies compared against another copy, an unresolved V gene accounts for under half, and the cause of the remainder is not known. Counted in this sample were millions of clones; around nine tenths of them appeared once. The ten most abundant clones make up around 0.15% of the sample. The sequenced sample was naive CD4+ T cells sorted from blood. According to the study, the label for this sample's cell subset or site signals: CD45RA+ positively selected. These receptors all come from a man between 18 and 35 years old in good health.

V usage is TRBV25-1 and J usage is TRBJ2-4, with D possibly TRBD1 on 5 matching bases. V was pared by 3 bases and J by 7 bases, with 13 bases between. Looked up from germline, CDR1 is MGHDK and CDR2 is SYGVNS. The CDR3 runs 14 residues. The CDR3 here is CASSDGQGSNIQYF. The DNA of the CDR3 is TGTGCCAGCAGTGACGGTCAGGGTTCTAACATTCAGTACTTC.

The chain is built from TRBV25-1 and TRBJ1-4; maybe TRBD1 (6 bases). Germline V gives CDR1 MGHDK, CDR2 SYGVNS. CDR3 length: 15 residues. With 3 bases removed from V and 7 bases from J, the gap between germline ends came to 15 bases. CDR3 DNA sequence: TGTGCCAGCAGTGACGCTGGGGGGCGGGGTGAAAAACTGTTTTTT. This sequence encodes CASSDAGGRGEKLFF.

This clone was found once. V usage is TRBV15 and J usage is TRBJ1-1; 10 bases are a match to TRBD1. Germline CDR1 and CDR2: LNHNV and YYDKDF (reference sequence). V was pared by 0 bases and J by 4 bases, with 2 bases of the junction left unmatched. The CDR3 is 15 amino acids. CDR3 bases: TGTGCCACCAGCAGAGAGGGGACAGGGGCCACTGAAGCTTTCTTT. It encodes CATSREGTGATEAFF.

Turning to this clone: This CDR3 is also generated by other DNA sequences in the sample. This chain connects TRBV5-1 to TRBJ1-6; 8 bases align to TRBD1. Germline V gene sequence: CDR1 SGHRS, CDR2 YFSETQ. The CDR3 contains 15 residues. Losses at the gene ends were 4 bases for V and 5 bases for J; bases not matched to a gene: 5. CDR3 residues: CASSLLDRDNSPLHF. The CDR3 coding sequence is TGCGCCAGCAGCCTCCTGGACAGGGATAATTCACCCCTCCACTTT.

The chain has TRBV6-1 and TRBJ1-6, with D tentatively TRBD1 (5 bases). The CDR3 has 15 residues. Germline V CDR1 and CDR2: MNHNS, SASEGT. The V gene lost 1 base and the J gene lost 6 bases, with 10 bases spanning the gap. The DNA for the CDR3 is TGTGCCAGCAGTGAAGTTCCGGGGGGTAATTCACCCCTCCACTTT. Its protein product is CASSEVPGGNSPLHF.

V and J are TRBV6-6 and TRBJ1-1; D not certain. The germline gives CDR1 MNHNY, CDR2 SVGAGI (reference sequence). The CDR3 has 13 residues. The ends were cut back, 11 bases at V and 3 bases at J, with 16 bases in the middle. The CDR3: CARKSRQDTEAFF. The CDR3 DNA reads as TGTGCCCGAAAGTCCCGGCAGGACACTGAAGCTTTCTTT.

The chain recombines TRBV9 with TRBJ2-3, with 11 nucleotides matching TRBD2. CDR1 is SGDLS, CDR2 YYNGEE, per germline. V lost 0 bases to trimming and J lost 5 bases; unmatched junction nucleotides: 11. This CDR3 has 18 residues. As DNA, the CDR3 is TGTGCCAGCAGCGTAGGACTAGCGGGGAGAGGGCGGGGAGATACGCAGTATTTT. Translating it yields CASSVGLAGRGRGDTQYF.

The chain links TRBV29-1 to TRBJ2-2; 8 positions match TRBD1. CDR3 size: 14 residues. The ends lost 6 bases at V and 4 bases at J; junction bases unmatched: 7. Germline values: CDR1 SQVTM, CDR2 ANQGSEA. This CDR3 is CSVDRGTSTGELFF. CDR3 DNA: TGCAGCGTAGACAGGGGTACGAGCACCGGGGAGCTGTTTTTT.

This chain uses TRBV4-1 with TRBJ1-4; 7 bases are shared with TRBD1. The CDR3 extends over 15 amino acids. The germline V gene has CDR1 MGHRA and CDR2 YSYEKL. With 0 bases clipped from V and 8 bases from J, the junction kept 6 bases outside the gene matches. The CDR3 DNA follows: TGCGCCAGCAGCCAAGATCCGACAGGGCGGGAAAAACTGTTTTTT. Protein product: CASSQDPTGREKLFF.

J is TRBJ2-6 and V is TRBV30, with TRBD1 identical over 8 bases. The germline gives CDR1 GTSNPN, CDR2 SVGIG (reference sequence). The V and J ends lost 7 bases and 1 base, in that order; junction bases with no gene match: 3. This CDR3 comprises 14 residues. The CDR3: CALGQGSGANVLTF. The DNA for the CDR3 is TGTGCCTTAGGACAGGGTTCTGGGGCCAACGTCCTGACTTTC.

The genes are TRBV10-2 and TRBJ1-5; a weak D match, TRBD1 (5 bases). The germline gives CDR1 WSHSY, CDR2 SAAADI. Trimming pared 2 bases from V and 3 bases from J, leaving 14 bases between. The CDR3 has 16 residues. CDR3 sequence reads: CASSETGTAYNQPQHF. In nucleotides, the CDR3 is TGCGCCAGCAGTGAGACCGGGACGGCTTACAATCAGCCCCAGCATTTT.

This chain links TRBV12-5 with TRBJ2-1; no firm D call. V was trimmed by 1 base and J by 4 bases, leaving 8 bases between them. The germline CDR1 and CDR2 sequences are LGHNT and FRNRAP. The CDR3 has 14 residues. The CDR3 reads CASGLALPYNEQFF. Written as DNA, the CDR3 is TGTGCTAGTGGTTTGGCCCTGCCTTACAATGAGCAGTTCTTC.

The chain combines TRBV6-6 with TRBJ2-7; a possible D gene is TRBD2 (6 bases). CDR3 size: 13 residues. Germline V CDR1 and CDR2: MNHNY, SVGAGI (reference sequence). Trimming shortened V by 7 bases and J by 2 bases, and 12 bases separated the two germline ends. CDR3 in DNA: TGTGCCAGCAAGACCGGGGGACCCTACGAGCAGTACTTC. It yields the protein CASKTGGPYEQYF.

The chain combines TRBV5-1 with TRBJ2-5, with D maybe TRBD2 (5 bases). The CDR3 covers 15 residues. Germline assignment: CDR1 SGHRS and CDR2 YFSETQ. V was shortened by 0 bases and J by 4 bases, with 13 bases between the two germline ends. In DNA, the CDR3 is TGCGCCAGCAGCTTGGACTCGGGGTCGGGAGAGACCCAGTACTTC. This gives the protein CASSLDSGSGETQYF.

V gene TRBV7-2 combines with J gene TRBJ2-3, with D maybe TRBD1 (6 bases). The V end lost 4 bases, the J end lost 1 base, and 15 bases lay between the germline ends. The CDR3 is made up of 16 amino acids. Germline assignment: CDR1 SGHTA and CDR2 FQGNSA. CDR3 amino acids: CASSSGNRAGTDTQYF. The CDR3 nucleotides are TGTGCCAGCAGCTCTGGAAACAGGGCCGGCACAGATACGCAGTATTTT.

The chain uses TRBV28 and TRBJ1-6, with 7 bases fitting TRBD1. The V segment lost 5 bases and the J segment 0 bases; nucleotides outside the gene matches: 16. Germline values: CDR1 MDHEN, CDR2 SYDVKM. The CDR3 covers 20 residues. CDR3 sequence reads: CASSTSPNRGGFSYNSPLHF. In DNA, the CDR3 is TGTGCCAGCAGTACCTCCCCTAACAGGGGAGGATTCTCCTATAATTCACCCCTCCACTTT.

The V and J genes are TRBV6-5 and TRBJ2-7; D is possibly TRBD2 (7 bases). The V and J ends lost 6 bases and 3 bases respectively, with 12 bases between them. Germline V gene lookup returns CDR1 MNHEY and CDR2 SVGAGI. This CDR3 comprises 13 residues. DNA of the CDR3: TGTGCCAGCAGGGAAGGGGGGGGCTACGAGCAGTACTTC. This gives the protein CASREGGGYEQYF.

The chain combines TRBV6-1 with TRBJ2-5, with unresolved D. The length of the CDR3 is 11 residues. Germline values: CDR1 MNHNS, CDR2 SASEGT. Trimming removed 7 bases from V and 5 bases from J, with 8 bases in between. CDR3 loop: CASIGRETQYF. In nucleotides, the CDR3 is TGTGCCAGCATCGGTAGGGAGACCCAGTACTTC.

The genes are TRBV5-6 and TRBJ1-5; a weak D match, TRBD1 (5 bases). V was cut by 4 bases and J by 2 bases, with 16 bases left in between. Germline V gene data show CDR1 as SGHDT and CDR2 as YYEEEE. The CDR3 is 16 amino acids. This CDR3 is CASSSMGGKGNQPQHF. CDR3 sequence (DNA): TGTGCCAGCAGCAGCATGGGGGGGAAAGGCAATCAGCCCCAGCATTTT. Full variable domain (rest looked up from reference TRBV5-6 and TRBJ1-5): DAGVTQSPTHLIKTRGQQVTLRCSPKSGHDTVSWYQQALGQGPQFIFQYYEEEERQRGNFPDRFSGHQFPNYSSELNVNALLLGDSALYLCASSSMGGKGNQPQHFGDGTRLSIL.

The chain links TRBV30 to TRBJ2-7; 12 positions agree with TRBD2. This CDR3 spans 15 amino acids. V shed 2 bases, J shed 5 bases, and the junction held 7 bases outside the gene matches. Per germline, CDR1 GTSNPN and CDR2 SVGIG (reference sequence). CDR3 sequence reads: CAWSWLAGGPNEQYF. The CDR3 region has the DNA TGTGCCTGGAGTTGGCTAGCGGGAGGGCCTAACGAGCAGTACTTC.

This clone has only one observation. The rearrangement uses TRBV30 and TRBJ1-2; D unclear. CDR1 and CDR2 from the germline V gene are GTSNPN and SVGIG (reference sequence). V gave up 3 bases and J gave up 8 bases, with 13 bases separating them. This CDR3 spans 12 amino acids. The CDR3 bases are TGTGCCTGGAGCACCGGCCCAAGGGGCTACACCTTC. Its translation: CAWSTGPRGYTF.

This rearrangement joins TRBV30 to TRBJ1-1; D not certain. CDR1 and CDR2 (germline): GTSNPN, SVGIG (reference sequence). Deletions cut 2 bases from V and 6 bases from J, with 13 bases between. This CDR3 is 13 amino acids long. This CDR3 reads CAWSSGPAAEAFF. In DNA, the CDR3 is TGTGCCTGGAGTTCTGGGCCCGCGGCTGAAGCTTTCTTT.

As concerns this clone: This specimen includes other DNA sequences encoding the same CDR3. The chain joins TRBV30 to TRBJ2-3, with a possible D match to TRBD2 (5 bases). This CDR3 spans 11 amino acids. V lost 1 base and J 6 bases, leaving 5 bases between the germline ends. CDR1 and CDR2 from the germline V gene are GTSNPN and SVGIG (reference sequence). In nucleotides, the CDR3 is TGTGCCTGGAGTGGGAGGGATACGCAGTATTTT. Translated, it gives CAWSGRDTQYF.

The V gene is TRBV6-6, the J gene TRBJ1-5; D might be TRBD1 (6 bases). V was cut by 0 bases and J by 5 bases, with 11 bases left in between. The CDR3 spans 15 residues. Germline loops: CDR1 MNHNY, CDR2 SVGAGI (reference sequence). The CDR3 DNA reads TGTGCCAGCAGTTACTCCGTAACAGGGTATCAGCCCCAGCATTTT. Its translation is CASSYSVTGYQPQHF.

The chain uses TRBV7-2 and TRBJ2-7; 7 bases match TRBD1. The CDR3 is made up of 16 amino acids. From germline, CDR1 is SGHTA and CDR2 FQGNSA. J lost 3 bases, V lost 4 bases, and 12 bases had no gene match. The CDR3 region has the DNA TGTGCCAGCAGCTCCCAACCGGTGACAGGGATCTACGAGCAGTACTTC. Its translation is CASSSQPVTGIYEQYF.

On this clone itself: The same CDR3 is also encoded by other DNA sequences in this sample. CDR3 coding DNA: TGTGCCAGCAGCCTTCAGAGCGAGCAGTACTTC. This sequence encodes CASSLQSEQYF. This chain uses TRBV11-2 with TRBJ2-7; no clear D gene. V lost 5 bases, J lost 6 bases, and 8 bases lay in between. The CDR3 has 11 residues. Germline V gene lookup returns CDR1 SGHAT and CDR2 FQNNGV.